This entry features one TCR beta chain sequence. The antigen is not known. This specimen belongs to a study of cytomegalovirus exposure and HLA in healthy donors. Study observations and caveats: Among TCR beta chains of equal frequency, HLA-associated ones were more clonally expanded in a later analysis. It was likely that a cluster of highly shared sequence variants was a sequencing artifact. As a later analysis revealed, most CMV-associated TCR beta chains appeared HLA-restricted.

Germline V gene data show CDR1 as SGHRS and CDR2 as YFSETQ. V lost 0 bases and J 0 bases, leaving 13 bases between the germline ends. This CDR3 is 16 amino acids long. Among the donors, all were healthy bone marrow donors. PCR was performed using 60 Vbeta and 13 Jbeta primers. Repertoires were generated with immunoSEQ multiplex PCR, while TCRdb's copy carries only in-frame clones and drops some. The table lists approximately 110,000 clones, roughly 73% of them singletons, with 4% to 5.5% in the top ten. The sequenced material came from PBMCs. The chain joins TRBV5-1 to TRBJ2-7; tentatively, D is TRBD2 (5 bases). This TCR came from a man aged 55 to 69 in good health and CMV-seropositive. The CDR3: CASSLADTGNSYEQYF. Here the CDR3 DNA reads TGCGCCAGCAGCTTGGCCGATACGGGGAACTCCTACGAGCAGTACTTC.